This T cell receptor beta chain was sequenced during a study of early T cells in non-severe SARS-CoV-2 infection. Study summary: Bulk RNA isolated from unsorted whole blood underwent sequencing; chains were not paired.

General study points: Anti-spike CD8 responses were favored in VDJdb matching, and private and CD4 specificities were missed.

In regard to this clonotype: Antigen specificity is unknown.

The ends were cut back, 1 base at V and 5 bases at J, with 8 bases in the middle. CDR3 length: 13 amino acids. Attachment of unique molecular identifiers to individual cDNA molecules was performed. Via MiXCR, TCRdb re-called the 5' RACE reads, giving one row per CDR3 protein. The sample has 35,000 to 40,000 distinct CDR3 sequences; roughly 6.2% are singletons. The material sequenced was whole blood. The V call is TRBV12-3 or TRBV12-4, the J call TRBJ2-5; D uncertain. The clonotype was recovered from an adult who was a healthcare worker with PCR-confirmed SARS-CoV-2 infection or an uninfected control (not recorded which). CDR3 DNA sequence: TGTGCCAGCAGTTTAGGGGGTAGCGAGACCCAGTACTTC. Translation gives CASSLGGSETQYF.